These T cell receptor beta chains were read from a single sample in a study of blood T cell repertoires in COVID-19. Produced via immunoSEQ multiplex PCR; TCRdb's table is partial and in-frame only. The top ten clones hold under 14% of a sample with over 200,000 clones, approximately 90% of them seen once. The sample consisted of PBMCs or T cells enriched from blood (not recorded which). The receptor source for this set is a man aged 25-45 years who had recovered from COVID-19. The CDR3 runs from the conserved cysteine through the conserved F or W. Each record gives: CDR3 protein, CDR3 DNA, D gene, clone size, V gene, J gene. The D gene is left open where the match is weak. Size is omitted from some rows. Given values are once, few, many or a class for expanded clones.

CDR3 protein: CASSIGQGASPGELFF
CDR3 DNA: TGTGCCAGTAGTATAGGACAGGGGGCCTCTCCCGGGGAGCTGTTTTTT
D gene: TRBD1
clone size: .
V gene: TRBV19
J gene: TRBJ2-2

CDR3 protein: CASTPGQGPYEQYF
CDR3 DNA: TGTGCCAGCACCCCGGGACAGGGGCCCTACGAGCAGTACTTC
D gene: TRBD1
clone size: .
V gene: TRBV7-2
J gene: TRBJ2-7

CDR3 protein: CASKPKEGRYNEQFF
CDR3 DNA: TGTGCCAGCAAGCCAAAGGAGGGAAGATACAATGAGCAGTTCTTC
D gene: .
clone size: .
V gene: TRBV28
J gene: TRBJ2-1

CDR3 protein: CAWKRPGTTNQPQHF
CDR3 DNA: TGTGCCTGGAAAAGGCCTGGGACAACGAATCAGCCCCAGCATTTT
D gene: .
clone size: .
V gene: TRBV30
J gene: TRBJ1-5

CDR3 protein: CASKIWTPQGQETQYF
CDR3 DNA: TGTGCCAGCAAAATATGGACACCCCAGGGCCAAGAGACCCAGTACTTC
D gene: .
clone size: .
V gene: TRBV7-2
J gene: TRBJ2-5

CDR3 protein: CASRLAGDNEQFF
CDR3 DNA: TGTGCCAGCAGACTAGCGGGAGACAATGAGCAGTTCTTC
D gene: TRBD2
clone size: once
V gene: TRBV2
J gene: TRBJ2-1

CDR3 protein: CASSSDRGSGVFDEQFF
CDR3 DNA: TGTGCCAGCAGCTCCGACCGGGGGAGCGGGGTTTTCGATGAGCAGTTCTTC
D gene: TRBD2
clone size: .
V gene: TRBV5-6
J gene: TRBJ2-1

CDR3 protein: CASSPGGFSYNSPLHF
CDR3 DNA: TGTGCCAGCAGCCCAGGGGGCTTCTCCTATAATTCACCCCTCCACTTT
D gene: TRBD1
clone size: .
V gene: TRBV5-6
J gene: TRBJ1-6

CDR3 protein: CASINDQKKTLHF
CDR3 DNA: TGTGCCAGCATCAATGATCAGAAAAAAACCCTCCACTTT
D gene: .
clone size: once
V gene: TRBV12-3/TRBV12-4
J gene: TRBJ1-6

CDR3 protein: CASSLKLAGEGRNTEAFF
CDR3 DNA: TGTGCCAGCAGCTTAAAGCTTGCAGGGGAGGGTCGGAACACTGAAGCTTTCTTT
D gene: .
clone size: .
V gene: TRBV7-8
J gene: TRBJ1-1

CDR3 protein: CASRAKGLAGRTDTQYF
CDR3 DNA: TGTGCCAGCAGAGCAAAGGGACTAGCGGGACGCACAGATACGCAGTATTTT
D gene: TRBD2
clone size: .
V gene: TRBV28
J gene: TRBJ2-3

CDR3 protein: CASSPGFYGYTF
CDR3 DNA: TGTGCCAGCAGTCCAGGGTTCTATGGCTACACCTTC
D gene: .
clone size: .
V gene: TRBV28
J gene: TRBJ1-2

CDR3 protein: CASSPLAGGVHEQYF
CDR3 DNA: TGTGCCAGCAGTCCGCTAGCGGGAGGTGTCCACGAGCAGTACTTC
D gene: TRBD2
clone size: .
V gene: TRBV6-5
J gene: TRBJ2-7

CDR3 protein: CASSPLTSATQYF
CDR3 DNA: TGTGCCAGCAGCCCCTTAACTAGCGCTACGCAGTATTTT
D gene: TRBD2
clone size: .
V gene: TRBV14
J gene: TRBJ2-3

CDR3 protein: CASSSRGTGSYF
CDR3 DNA: TGTGCCAGCAGTTCCCGCGGGACAGGGTCGTACTTT
D gene: TRBD1
clone size: .
V gene: TRBV6-6
J gene: TRBJ1-1

CDR3 protein: CASSQAGSSAYNEQFF
CDR3 DNA: TGTGCCAGCAGCCAAGCCGGGAGCTCGGCCTACAATGAGCAGTTCTTC
D gene: .
clone size: .
V gene: TRBV4-2
J gene: TRBJ2-1

CDR3 protein: CASSLGLASNEQFF
CDR3 DNA: TGTGCCAGCAGCTTAGGACTAGCGAGTAATGAGCAGTTCTTC
D gene: TRBD2
clone size: .
V gene: TRBV11-2
J gene: TRBJ2-1

CDR3 protein: CASSTAGGNQPQHF
CDR3 DNA: TGTGCCAGCAGCACAGCAGGGGGCAATCAGCCCCAGCATTTT
D gene: .
clone size: .
V gene: TRBV2
J gene: TRBJ1-5

CDR3 protein: CATSDLRGRGYNEQFF
CDR3 DNA: TGTGCCACCAGTGATTTGCGCGGGAGAGGATACAATGAGCAGTTCTTC
D gene: TRBD2
clone size: .
V gene: TRBV24-1
J gene: TRBJ2-1

CDR3 protein: CASRTSGSYEQYF
CDR3 DNA: TGCGCCAGCAGAACCAGCGGGAGCTACGAGCAGTACTTC
D gene: TRBD2
clone size: .
V gene: TRBV5-1
J gene: TRBJ2-7

CDR3 protein: CSASSGDTNQPQHF
CDR3 DNA: TGCAGTGCTAGTTCCGGGGACACGAATCAGCCCCAGCATTTT
D gene: .
clone size: .
V gene: TRBV20-1
J gene: TRBJ1-5

CDR3 protein: CSASLGANYEQYF
CDR3 DNA: TGCAGTGCTAGTTTGGGGGCAAACTACGAGCAGTACTTC
D gene: .
clone size: .
V gene: TRBV20-1
J gene: TRBJ2-7

CDR3 protein: CASSVGRTGELFF
CDR3 DNA: TGTGCCAGCAGTGTAGGGAGGACCGGGGAGCTGTTTTTT
D gene: .
clone size: .
V gene: TRBV2
J gene: TRBJ2-2

CDR3 protein: CASSAGQAYNEQFF
CDR3 DNA: TGTGCCAGCAGCGCCGGTCAGGCCTACAATGAGCAGTTCTTC
D gene: .
clone size: .
V gene: TRBV5-5
J gene: TRBJ2-1

CDR3 protein: CASSPGNRAGLGGYTF
CDR3 DNA: TGTGCCAGCAGCCCGGGGAACCGGGCGGGTTTGGGTGGCTACACCTTC
D gene: .
clone size: .
V gene: TRBV7-2
J gene: TRBJ1-2

CDR3 protein: CASSLERDEAFF
CDR3 DNA: TGTGCCAGCAGCTTAGAGCGGGACGAAGCTTTCTTT
D gene: .
clone size: .
V gene: TRBV7-9
J gene: TRBJ1-1

CDR3 protein: CASSLEGQPSGANVLTF
CDR3 DNA: TGCGCCAGCAGCTTGGAGGGACAGCCCTCTGGGGCCAACGTCCTGACTTTC
D gene: TRBD1
clone size: .
V gene: TRBV5-1
J gene: TRBJ2-6

CDR3 protein: CASSLEGLTQANQPQHF
CDR3 DNA: TGTGCCAGCAGTTTGGAGGGTCTGACCCAAGCCAATCAGCCCCAGCATTTT
D gene: .
clone size: .
V gene: TRBV28
J gene: TRBJ1-5

CDR3 protein: CASSPSGGTNEKLFF
CDR3 DNA: TGTGCCAGCTCACCTTCAGGGGGCACTAATGAAAAACTGTTTTTT
D gene: TRBD1
clone size: once
V gene: TRBV18
J gene: TRBJ1-4

CDR3 protein: CSLEKAGTSGIFRKTQYF
CDR3 DNA: TGCAGCCTCGAAAAGGCGGGGACTAGCGGGATATTTCGAAAGACCCAGTACTTC
D gene: TRBD2
clone size: .
V gene: TRBV29-1
J gene: TRBJ2-5

CDR3 protein: CAWAGSTSFSGNTIYF
CDR3 DNA: TGTGCCTGGGCCGGGAGTACTAGCTTCTCTGGAAACACCATATATTTT
D gene: .
clone size: .
V gene: TRBV30
J gene: TRBJ1-3

CDR3 protein: CASSQGGTGYSEQFF
CDR3 DNA: TGTGCCAGCAGCCAAGGTGGGACAGGGTACAGTGAGCAGTTCTTC
D gene: TRBD1
clone size: .
V gene: TRBV3-1/TRBV3-2
J gene: TRBJ2-1

CDR3 protein: CASSLGSTDTQYF
CDR3 DNA: TGTGCCAGCAGCTTGGGCAGCACAGATACGCAGTATTTT
D gene: .
clone size: .
V gene: TRBV11-3
J gene: TRBJ2-3

CDR3 protein: CASSLVGTASSYNEQFF
CDR3 DNA: TGCGCCAGCAGCTTGGTCGGGACAGCCTCCTCCTACAATGAGCAGTTCTTC
D gene: TRBD1
clone size: once
V gene: TRBV5-1
J gene: TRBJ2-1

CDR3 protein: CASSYVSTGGYGYTF
CDR3 DNA: TGTGCCAGCAGTTACGTTTCGACAGGGGGCTATGGCTACACCTTC
D gene: TRBD1
clone size: .
V gene: TRBV6-5
J gene: TRBJ1-2

CDR3 protein: CASSLSGRSEEQYF
CDR3 DNA: TGTGCCAGCAGTTTGTCAGGGAGGTCGGAAGAGCAGTACTTC
D gene: .
clone size: .
V gene: TRBV28
J gene: TRBJ2-7

CDR3 protein: CASSPTDRRNTEAFF
CDR3 DNA: TGTGCCAGTAGCCCTACAGACAGAAGGAACACTGAAGCTTTCTTT
D gene: .
clone size: .
V gene: TRBV19
J gene: TRBJ1-1

CDR3 protein: CASRAIVYGYTF
CDR3 DNA: TGTGCCAGCAGGGCCATTGTCTATGGCTACACCTTC
D gene: .
clone size: .
V gene: TRBV28
J gene: TRBJ1-2

CDR3 protein: CASSYSASIENSPLHF
CDR3 DNA: TGTGCCAGCAGTTACTCAGCGTCGATCGAGAATTCACCCCTCCACTTT
D gene: .
clone size: .
V gene: TRBV6-5
J gene: TRBJ1-6

CDR3 protein: CASSLPRGGAYGYTF
CDR3 DNA: TGTGCCAGCAGCCTACCTCGGGGGGGCGCGTATGGCTACACCTTC
D gene: .
clone size: once
V gene: TRBV11-3
J gene: TRBJ1-2

CDR3 protein: CATKDSGSNYEQYF
CDR3 DNA: TGTGCCACCAAAGATAGCGGGTCAAACTACGAGCAGTACTTC
D gene: TRBD2
clone size: .
V gene: TRBV10-3
J gene: TRBJ2-7

CDR3 protein: CASGLVLGTSGPNTGELFF
CDR3 DNA: TGTGCTAGTGGTTTGGTACTTGGGACTAGCGGTCCGAACACCGGGGAGCTGTTTTTT
D gene: TRBD2
clone size: .
V gene: TRBV12-5
J gene: TRBJ2-2

CDR3 protein: CASSQDEWSLDTQYF
CDR3 DNA: TGTGCCAGCAGCCAAGATGAGTGGAGCTTAGATACGCAGTATTTT
D gene: .
clone size: .
V gene: TRBV3-1/TRBV3-2
J gene: TRBJ2-3

CDR3 protein: CASSYQGENYGYTF
CDR3 DNA: TGTGCCAGCAGTTACCAGGGGGAGAACTATGGCTACACCTTC
D gene: TRBD1
clone size: .
V gene: TRBV6-5
J gene: TRBJ1-2

CDR3 protein: CASGSRGGELFF
CDR3 DNA: TGTGCTAGTGGTTCCAGGGGAGGGGAGCTGTTTTTT
D gene: .
clone size: .
V gene: TRBV12-5
J gene: TRBJ2-2

CDR3 protein: CASSFRTGLADTQYF
CDR3 DNA: TGTGCCAGCAGCTTCCGGACAGGGTTAGCAGATACGCAGTATTTT
D gene: TRBD1
clone size: .
V gene: TRBV11-1
J gene: TRBJ2-3

CDR3 protein: CASSSVISYEQYF
CDR3 DNA: TGTGCCAGCAGCTCAGTTATCTCCTACGAGCAGTACTTC
D gene: .
clone size: few
V gene: TRBV7-2
J gene: TRBJ2-7

CDR3 protein: CASSTDRVSYGYTF
CDR3 DNA: TGTGCCAGCAGCACGGACAGGGTCAGCTATGGCTACACCTTC
D gene: TRBD1
clone size: .
V gene: TRBV11-2
J gene: TRBJ1-2

CDR3 protein: CASSQDRGYEQYF
CDR3 DNA: TGCGCCAGCAGCCAAGATCGGGGCTACGAGCAGTACTTC
D gene: .
clone size: .
V gene: TRBV4-3
J gene: TRBJ2-7

CDR3 protein: CASSLGVRATDTQYF
CDR3 DNA: TGTGCCAGCAGCCTAGGGGTTAGAGCCACAGATACGCAGTATTTT
D gene: .
clone size: .
V gene: TRBV7-3
J gene: TRBJ2-3

CDR3 protein: CASSLDRGYEQYF
CDR3 DNA: TGTGCCAGCAGCTTAGACCGGGGCTACGAGCAGTACTTC
D gene: .
clone size: .
V gene: TRBV7-8
J gene: TRBJ2-7

CDR3 protein: CASSLTPQYGYTF
CDR3 DNA: TGTGCCAGCAGTTTAACACCGCAGTATGGCTACACCTTC
D gene: .
clone size: .
V gene: TRBV27
J gene: TRBJ1-2

CDR3 protein: CSDTTGDGGYTF
CDR3 DNA: TGCAGCGACACCACAGGGGACGGTGGCTACACCTTC
D gene: TRBD1
clone size: .
V gene: TRBV29-1
J gene: TRBJ1-2

CDR3 protein: CASSLVGLGEKLFF
CDR3 DNA: TGTGCCAGCAGCTTGGTGGGGCTGGGTGAAAAACTGTTTTTT
D gene: .
clone size: .
V gene: TRBV7-9
J gene: TRBJ1-4

CDR3 protein: CASTWTGDNSGNTIYF
CDR3 DNA: TGCGCCAGCACGTGGACAGGGGACAACTCTGGAAACACCATATATTTT
D gene: TRBD1
clone size: once
V gene: TRBV4-1
J gene: TRBJ1-3

CDR3 protein: CSVEGGGAFNEKLFF
CDR3 DNA: TGCAGCGTTGAAGGAGGGGGCGCGTTTAATGAAAAACTGTTTTTT
D gene: TRBD1
clone size: many
V gene: TRBV29-1
J gene: TRBJ1-4